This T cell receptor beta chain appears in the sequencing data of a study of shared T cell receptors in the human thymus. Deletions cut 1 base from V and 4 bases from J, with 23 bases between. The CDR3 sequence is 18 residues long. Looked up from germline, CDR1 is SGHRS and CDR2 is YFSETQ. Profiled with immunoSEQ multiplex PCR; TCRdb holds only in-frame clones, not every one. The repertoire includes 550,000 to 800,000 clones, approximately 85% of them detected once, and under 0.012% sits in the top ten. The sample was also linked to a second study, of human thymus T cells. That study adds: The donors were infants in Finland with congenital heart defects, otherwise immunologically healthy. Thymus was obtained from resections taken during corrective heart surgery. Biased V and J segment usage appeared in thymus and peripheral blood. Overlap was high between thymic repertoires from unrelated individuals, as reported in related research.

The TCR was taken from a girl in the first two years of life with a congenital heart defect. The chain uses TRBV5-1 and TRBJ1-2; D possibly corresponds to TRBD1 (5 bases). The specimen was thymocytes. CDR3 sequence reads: CASSLYPQGSPIAYGYTF. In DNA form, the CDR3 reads TGCGCCAGCAGCTTGTATCCCCAGGGATCCCCAATCGCCTATGGCTACACCTTC.